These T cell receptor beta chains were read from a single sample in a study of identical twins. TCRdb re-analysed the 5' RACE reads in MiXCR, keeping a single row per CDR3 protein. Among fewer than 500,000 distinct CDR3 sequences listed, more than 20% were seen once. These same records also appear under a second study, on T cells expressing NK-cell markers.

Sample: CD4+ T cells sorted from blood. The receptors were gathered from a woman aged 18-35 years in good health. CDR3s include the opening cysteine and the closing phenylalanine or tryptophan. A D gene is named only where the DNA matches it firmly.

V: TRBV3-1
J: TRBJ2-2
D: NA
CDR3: CASSHFLAGELFF

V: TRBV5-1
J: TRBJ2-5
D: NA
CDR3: CASSWDQETQYF

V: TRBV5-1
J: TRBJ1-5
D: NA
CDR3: CASSVRGNQPQHF

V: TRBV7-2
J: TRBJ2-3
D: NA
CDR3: CASSLIAHEDTQYF

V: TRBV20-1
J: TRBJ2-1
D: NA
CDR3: CSARGLSVDNEQFF

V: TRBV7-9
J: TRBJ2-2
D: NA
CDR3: CASSLRPNTGELFF

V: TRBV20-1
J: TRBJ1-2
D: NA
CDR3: CSARALSRYGYTF

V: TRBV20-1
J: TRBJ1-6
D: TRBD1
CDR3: CSASRTGLGSPLHF

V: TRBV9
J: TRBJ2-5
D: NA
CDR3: CASSVAAVQETQYF

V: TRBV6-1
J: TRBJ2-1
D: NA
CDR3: CASSELDSFYNEQFF

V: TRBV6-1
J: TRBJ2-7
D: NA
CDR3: CASTGVYEQYF

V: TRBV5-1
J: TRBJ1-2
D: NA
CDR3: CASSLASAMGDNGYTF

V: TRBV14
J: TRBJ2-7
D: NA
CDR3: CASSHRPDYEQYF

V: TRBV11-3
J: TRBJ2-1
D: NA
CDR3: CASSFRDSYYNEQFF

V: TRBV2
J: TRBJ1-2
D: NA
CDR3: CASRESNYGYTF

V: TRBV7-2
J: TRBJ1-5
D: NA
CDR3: CASSFNPGQPQHF

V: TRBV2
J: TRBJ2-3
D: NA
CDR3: CASSHYRSTDTQYF

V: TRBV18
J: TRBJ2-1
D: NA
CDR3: CASSPLVGSVDSNEQFF

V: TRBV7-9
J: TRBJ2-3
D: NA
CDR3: CASSLVASYTQYF

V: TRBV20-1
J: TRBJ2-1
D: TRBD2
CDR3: CSFLISGSEGEQFF

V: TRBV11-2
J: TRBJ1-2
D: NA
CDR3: CASSLVPNYGYTF

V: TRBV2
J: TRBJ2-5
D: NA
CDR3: CASRMDWEETQYF

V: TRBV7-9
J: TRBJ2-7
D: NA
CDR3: CASSPPGTTIYEQYF

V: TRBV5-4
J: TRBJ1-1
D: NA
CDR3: CASSSRGDGTEAFF

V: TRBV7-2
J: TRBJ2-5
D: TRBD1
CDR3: CASSRTGVFQETQYF

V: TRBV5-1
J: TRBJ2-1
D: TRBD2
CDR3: CASSSTGTSEQFF

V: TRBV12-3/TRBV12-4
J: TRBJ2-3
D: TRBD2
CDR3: CASSGLAGVSDTQYF

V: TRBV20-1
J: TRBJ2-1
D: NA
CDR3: CSGWVNYNEQFF

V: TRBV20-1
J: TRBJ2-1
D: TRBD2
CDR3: CSAYSGNEQFF